The 30 T cell receptor beta chains below come from one sample, sequenced in a study of OX40 agonist ivuxolimab in advanced cancers. Produced via immunoSEQ multiplex PCR; TCRdb's table is partial and in-frame only. The top ten hold over 4.5% of the sample, which has some 70,000 clones, around four fifths seen once. The sample here was CD4+ or CD8+ T cells sorted from blood, taken in a trial of the OX40 agonist ivuxolimab. The receptors derive from an adult with an advanced solid tumor such as melanoma, head and neck, liver or kidney cancer.

The CDR3 nucleotides are TGTGCCAGCAGCTTAGCGACTAGCGGGGGTCAAGAGACCCAGTACTTC. It encodes CASSLATSGGQETQYF. The V call is TRBV7-2, the J call TRBJ2-5, with 12 bases that match TRBD2. The ends lost 0 bases at V and 2 bases at J; junction bases unmatched: 1. The CDR3 consists of 16 residues. Germline-derived CDR1 and CDR2 are SGHTA and FQGNSA.

This chain joins TRBV23-1 and TRBJ2-2; 11 bases fit TRBD2. TRBV23-1 is classed as an ORF, of uncertain function. CDR3 length: 17 residues. V was pared by 3 bases and J by 4 bases, with 7 bases of the junction left unmatched. In DNA form, the CDR3 reads TGCGCCAGCAGTCACGGGACTAGCGGAGGGGGCACCGGGGAGCTGTTTTTT. As protein: CASSHGTSGGGTGELFF.

The rearrangement links TRBV6-6 to TRBJ1-1; unclear D gene. V was clipped by 8 bases and J by 10 bases, with 8 bases between them. CDR3 length: 9 amino acids. Germline V gives CDR1 MNHNY, CDR2 SVGAGI (reference sequence). CDR3 DNA sequence: TGTGCCAGCGCGAACGTAGCTTTCTTT. Residues: CASANVAFF.

This clone was counted a few times. CDR3 sequence: CASSFFQTDEKLFF. DNA of the CDR3: TGTGCCAGCAGTTTTTTCCAGACAGACGAAAAACTGTTTTTT. The chain has TRBV28 and TRBJ1-4, with TRBD1 as a possible D gene (5 bases). The CDR3 has 14 amino acids. CDR1 and CDR2 from the germline V gene are MDHEN and SYDVKM. Trimming cost V 3 bases and J 8 bases, with 13 bases left between them.

This chain connects TRBV27 to TRBJ1-5; 10 positions agree with TRBD1. V lost 6 bases and J lost 5; bases outside the gene matches: 7. This CDR3 region has 15 residues. Germline V gene data show CDR1 as MNHEY and CDR2 as SMNVEV (reference sequence). CDR3 sequence (DNA): TGTGCCAGCAGAATTAGACAGGGGGCAGATCAGCCCCAGCATTTT. It yields the protein CASRIRQGADQPQHF.

The chain employs TRBV2 and TRBJ2-4; D gene unclear. The germline V gene has CDR1 SNHLY and CDR2 FYNNEI. The CDR3 totals 16 residues. Trimming cost V 1 base and J 0 bases, with 10 bases left between them. CDR3 sequence (DNA): TGTGCCAGCAGTGAAGGGATGGGAATAGCCAAAAACATTCAGTACTTC. It encodes CASSEGMGIAKNIQYF.

V gene TRBV19 combines with J gene TRBJ1-4, with 8 bases fitting TRBD1. The CDR3 totals 14 residues. CDR1 and CDR2 from the germline V gene are LNHDA and SQIVND (reference sequence). The V segment lost 5 bases and the J segment 8 bases; nucleotides outside the gene matches: 7. In DNA form, the CDR3 reads TGTGCCAGTAGTCCGACAGGGGTGGGAGAAAAACTGTTTTTT. It encodes CASSPTGVGEKLFF.

This sequence joins TRBV29-1 and TRBJ2-1, with D perhaps matching TRBD1 (5 bases). V was pared by 7 bases and J by 8 bases, with 24 bases between. Germline loops: CDR1 SQVTM, CDR2 ANQGSEA. The CDR3 runs 15 residues. CDR3 coding DNA: TGCAGCGCCAAACTCAGGGCGAGAGAGGACGATGAGCAGTTCTTC. Translation gives CSAKLRAREDDEQFF.

The chain couples TRBV6-1 to TRBJ2-1; 11 nucleotides line up with TRBD2. The CDR3 has 16 residues. With V trimmed by 2 bases and J by 8 bases, 8 bases remained unmatched. Germline-derived CDR1 and CDR2 are MNHNS and SASEGT. In DNA form, the CDR3 reads TGTGCCAGCAGTGAACAGGTTAGCGGGGGGGCCCATGAGCAGTTCTTC. It encodes CASSEQVSGGAHEQFF.

V and J are TRBV7-3 and TRBJ2-6, with 10 bases identical to TRBD1. The CDR3 length is 18 residues. Trimming cost V 5 bases and J 3 bases; bases outside gene matches: 10. Germline lookup yields CDR1 SGHTA and CDR2 FQGTGA. This chain's CDR3 is CASSTMGQGIGGANVLTF. The CDR3 DNA reads as TGTGCCAGCAGCACTATGGGACAGGGGATTGGTGGGGCCAACGTCCTGACTTTC.

The chain couples TRBV7-9 to TRBJ1-1; D gene uncertain. CDR3 length equals 12 residues. The germline V gene encodes CDR1 SEHNR and CDR2 FQNEAQ (reference sequence). The V and J ends lost 3 bases and 5 bases respectively, with 7 bases between them. The CDR3 DNA is TGTGCCAGCAGCTTTACGAGAACTGAAGCTTTCTTT. Amino acid sequence: CASSFTRTEAFF.

V is TRBV20-1 and J is TRBJ2-1; D unresolved. Deletions cut 2 bases from V and 8 bases from J, with 7 bases between. Germline V gene lookup returns CDR1 DFQATT and CDR2 SNEGSKA (reference sequence). This CDR3 spans 11 amino acids. The CDR3 is CSARTRHEQFF. CDR3 in DNA: TGCAGTGCTAGAACCAGACATGAGCAGTTCTTC.

The sample holds one count of this clone. This chain links TRBV11-3 with TRBJ2-7; D is unclear. Trimming stripped 0 bases from V and 4 bases from J, with 4 bases between. The length of the CDR3 is 12 residues. CDR1 and CDR2 (germline): SGHNT, YENEEA. The CDR3 region is CASSLDGYEQYV. The CDR3 DNA is TGTGCCAGCAGCTTAGATGGTTACGAGCAGTACGTC.

This rearrangement joins TRBV6-5 to TRBJ2-3, with D unresolved. Germline V gives CDR1 MNHEY, CDR2 SVGAGI. The length of the CDR3 is 14 residues. The germline V and J ends were trimmed by 2 bases and 2 bases, with 8 bases remaining between them. The CDR3 sequence is CASSYDPATDTQYF. The CDR3 coding sequence is TGTGCCAGCAGTTACGACCCGGCCACAGATACGCAGTATTTT.

This chain uses TRBV11-3 with TRBJ2-5; D may be TRBD1 (5 bases). The CDR3 runs to 15 residues. Germline CDR1 SGHNT, CDR2 YENEEA. V was clipped by 2 bases and J by 1 base, with 11 bases between them. The DNA for the CDR3 is TGTGCCAGCAGCTTAAGGGGAAAGGGCCAAGAGACCCAGTACTTC. It yields the protein CASSLRGKGQETQYF. Full variable domain (remainder filled in from reference TRBV11-3 and TRBJ2-5): EAGVVQSPRYKIIEKKQPVAFWCNPISGHNTLYWYLQNLGQGPELLIRYENEEAVDDSQLPKDRFSAERLKGVDSTLKIQPAELGDSAVYLCASSLRGKGQETQYFGPGTRLLVL.

The chain uses TRBV30 and TRBJ1-3, with unresolved D. V was shortened by 0 bases and J by 0 bases, with 9 bases between the two germline ends. Germline CDR1 is GTSNPN and CDR2 is SVGIG (reference sequence). The CDR3 covers 15 residues. This CDR3 reads CAWSVVKGSGNTIYF. The CDR3 DNA is TGTGCCTGGAGTGTTGTCAAAGGCTCTGGAAACACCATATATTTT.

The chain uses TRBV15 and TRBJ2-1, with TRBD2 matching 14 bases. The CDR3 loop spans 15 amino acids. After removal of 4 bases from V and 9 bases from J, the junction contained 5 bases not matched to a gene. Germline V lookup: CDR1 LNHNV, CDR2 YYDKDF (reference sequence). The CDR3 protein is CATSTGTSGSGEQFF. Written as DNA, the CDR3 is TGTGCCACCAGCACCGGGACTAGCGGGAGCGGTGAGCAGTTCTTC.

This chain joins TRBV27 and TRBJ1-5; no clear D gene. Germline-derived CDR1 and CDR2 are MNHEY and SMNVEV (reference sequence). Trimming removed 4 bases at V and 13 bases at J, with 23 bases between. The CDR3 contains 15 residues. DNA of the CDR3: TGTGCCAGCAGTTATTCGGGTCCCTTAGGGTCGATGCAGCATTTT. Translating gives CASSYSGPLGSMQHF.

The rearrangement joins TRBV5-4 to TRBJ1-1, with D unresolved. The V end lost 2 bases, the J end lost 5 bases, and 7 bases lay between the germline ends. From germline, CDR1 is SGHNT and CDR2 YYREEE (reference sequence). This CDR3 comprises 12 residues. CDR3 protein: CASSFFGTEAFF. The CDR3 DNA is TGTGCCAGCAGCTTCTTTGGGACTGAAGCTTTCTTT. Full variable domain (missing parts from reference TRBV5-4 and TRBJ1-1): ETGVTQSPTHLIKTRGQQVTLRCSSQSGHNTVSWYQQALGQGPQFIFQYYREEENGRGNFPPRFSGLQFPNYSSELNVNALELDDSALYLCASSFFGTEAFFGQGTRLTVV.

The chain carries TRBV7-6 and TRBJ2-2, with 8 positions matching TRBD2. Per germline, CDR1 SGHVS and CDR2 FNYEAQ. The CDR3 sequence is 16 residues long. V shed 11 bases, J shed 1 base, and the junction held 12 bases outside the gene matches. CDR3 loop: CASGAFSGVNTGELFF. The CDR3 DNA reads as TGTGCCTCCGGGGCTTTTAGCGGGGTGAACACCGGGGAGCTGTTTTTT. The whole variable domain, remainder taken from reference TRBV7-6 and TRBJ2-2, is GAGVSQSPRYKVTKRGQDVALRCDPISGHVSLYWYRQALGQGPEFLTYFNYEAQQDKSGLPNDRFSAERPEGSISTLTIQRTEQRDSAMYRCASGAFSGVNTGELFFGEGSRLTVL.

Only a few counts were recorded for this clone. V gene TRBV19 combines with J gene TRBJ2-4; D possibly corresponds to TRBD1 (6 bases). The germline gives CDR1 LNHDA, CDR2 SQIVND (reference sequence). The CDR3 runs to 14 residues. The V end was cut by 5 bases, the J end by 4 bases, with 12 bases between. Here the CDR3 DNA reads TGTGCCAGTAGTGCTTGGGACACTAAAAACATTCAGTACTTC. Translation gives CASSAWDTKNIQYF.

The CDR3: CASGPGDRDYGYTF. In DNA form, the CDR3 reads TGTGCCAGCGGACCGGGGGATCGAGACTATGGCTACACCTTC. The chain uses TRBV28 and TRBJ1-2; tentatively, D is TRBD1 (5 bases). Germline V gene lookup returns CDR1 MDHEN and CDR2 SYDVKM. V lost 8 bases and J 3 bases, leaving 16 bases between the germline ends. The CDR3 is 14 residues long.

This clone was seen a single time. J is TRBJ2-7 and V is TRBV9; 11 bases fit TRBD1. Trimming removed 0 bases from V and 9 bases from J; junction bases left unmatched: 8. Germline CDR1 SGDLS, CDR2 YYNGEE. This CDR3 has 15 residues. The CDR3 sequence: CASSVVAGQGARQYF. For the CDR3, the DNA is TGTGCCAGCAGCGTAGTAGCCGGACAGGGGGCACGGCAGTACTTC.

V is TRBV12-2 and J is TRBJ1-1. TRBV12-2 is assigned pseudogene status. This CDR3 comprises 18 residues. The chain's CDR3 is CASRLVCRGPPGGTEAFF. In DNA form, the CDR3 reads TGTGCAAGTCGCTTAGTTTGTCGGGGGCCACCCGGCGGCACTGAAGCTTTCTTT.

The chain employs TRBV10-3 and TRBJ2-3, with 14 positions matching TRBD2. Germline-derived CDR1 and CDR2 are ENHRY and SYGVKD. The CDR3 spans 17 residues. Losses at the gene ends were 3 bases for V and 6 bases for J; bases not matched to a gene: 8. The CDR3 DNA reads TGTGCCATCAGTGACACGACTAGCGGGAGGGCATTGGATACGCAGTATTTT. Amino acid sequence: CAISDTTSGRALDTQYF.

V gene TRBV15 combines with J gene TRBJ1-5, with D maybe TRBD1 (5 bases). Germline V gene sequence: CDR1 LNHNV, CDR2 YYDKDF (reference sequence). Trimming stripped 4 bases from V and 1 base from J, with 14 bases between. The CDR3 covers 16 residues. The CDR3 DNA sequence: TGTGCCACCAGCAAGGGGACCGGAGGGAGCAATCAGCCCCAGCATTTT. It encodes CATSKGTGGSNQPQHF.

This clone was seen a single time. V gene TRBV29-1 combines with J gene TRBJ1-5; a weak D match, TRBD1 (5 bases). The CDR3 length is 14 residues. The V gene lost 6 bases and the J gene lost 4 bases, with 16 bases spanning the gap. Germline loops: CDR1 SQVTM, CDR2 ANQGSEA. CDR3 amino acids: CSVRNGGSNQPQHF. DNA for the CDR3: TGCAGCGTGCGGAACGGGGGATCAAATCAGCCCCAGCATTTT.

The chain is built from TRBV19 and TRBJ2-2; D not resolved. Germline V CDR1 and CDR2: LNHDA, SQIVND (reference sequence). There are 12 residues in the CDR3. Between the trimmed V and J ends, which lost 5 bases and 7 bases, there was a span of 8 bases. As DNA, the CDR3 is TGTGCCAGTAGTCCGTATCACGGGGAGCTGTTTTTT. It translates to CASSPYHGELFF.

The chain has TRBV9 and TRBJ2-1; 7 positions agree with TRBD1. The CDR3 is made up of 14 amino acids. J gave up 8 bases and V 0 bases, and 5 bases lay outside the gene matches. Germline loops: CDR1 SGDLS, CDR2 YYNGEE. CDR3 in amino acids: CASSVDGRGYEQFF. The CDR3 DNA sequence: TGTGCCAGCAGCGTAGATGGCAGGGGGTATGAGCAGTTCTTC.

The chain links TRBV28 to TRBJ1-2; D ambiguous. The CDR3 loop spans 13 amino acids. CDR1 MDHEN and CDR2 SYDVKM come from the germline V gene. Trimming took off 5 bases at V and 4 bases at J, with 11 bases between the two ends. The DNA for the CDR3 is TGTGCCAGCAGTCCTGGTCCTCTCTATGGCTACACCTTC. This sequence encodes CASSPGPLYGYTF.